The sequence of this T cell receptor (beta chain) was determined in a study of T cell changes during pregnancy in multiple sclerosis. Between the trimmed V and J ends, which lost 2 bases and 5 bases, there was a span of 18 bases. Germline V gene lookup returns CDR1 GTSNPN and CDR2 SVGIG (reference sequence). This CDR3 is 15 amino acids long. Assay: immunoSEQ multiplex PCR; the TCRdb copy retains only in-frame clones and omits some. The table lists fewer than 85,000 clones, more than 90% of them singletons. V and J are TRBV30 and TRBJ1-2, with a weak D call TRBD1 (6 bases). The sequence derives from a female donor with multiple sclerosis, enrolled in a pregnancy study. The source material was peripheral blood, sampled in the second trimester of pregnancy. CDR3 sequence (DNA): TGTGCCTGGAGTTCAGGACAGAGACTAACGTATGGCTACACCTTC. This codes for CAWSSGQRLTYGYTF.